This T cell receptor (beta chain) emerged from a study of PD-1 blockade in mismatch repair-deficient tumors. Sequencing was performed with immunoSEQ multiplex PCR; in TCRdb, only in-frame clones are kept and a portion is missing. The sample has roughly 130,000 clones, 88% seen once. Germline CDR1 and CDR2: GTSNPN and SVGIG (reference sequence). Deletions cut 1 base from V and 0 bases from J, with 19 bases between. The CDR3 length is 17 residues. This sequence was found in an adult with mismatch repair-deficient cancer. This specimen was peripheral blood, taken approximately 70 weeks after starting pembrolizumab. The chain joins TRBV30 to TRBJ2-7; D uncertain. The CDR3 sequence: CAWSAPRWELSSYEQYF. Here the CDR3 DNA reads TGTGCCTGGAGTGCCCCCAGGTGGGAATTAAGCTCCTACGAGCAGTACTTC.